The TCR beta chain under discussion was sequenced for a study of T cells after yellow fever vaccination. Only a few counts were recorded for this clonotype. Via MiXCR, TCRdb re-called the 5' RACE reads, giving one row per CDR3 protein. The sample holds some 400,000 distinct CDR3 sequences; over 5% are singletons and the top ten take 15%. This specimen consisted of PBMCs, obtained 5 days after the yellow fever booster vaccination. This clonotype was obtained from a young man who received the YFV17D yellow fever vaccine.

The CDR3 reads CASSVEGGREKFYNEQFF. The CDR3 DNA reads as TGTGCCAGCAGCGTAGAAGGAGGGCGGGAGAAGTTCTACAATGAGCAGTTCTTC. The J gene is TRBJ2-1, the V gene TRBV9; 7 nucleotides match TRBD2. CDR1 and CDR2 from the germline V gene are SGDLS and YYNGEE. There are 18 residues in the CDR3. V shed 0 bases and J 3 bases; nucleotides not matched to a gene: 12.